Listed here is a single T cell receptor (beta chain). Antigen unknown. The source of the sample is a study of T cell repertoires in cytomegalovirus infection. Overall study: CMV infection and matching HLA type were both indicated by public TCR beta signatures.

Study results and limitations: CMV-specific HLA-C-restricted TCR beta clonotypes dominated the ex vivo response. Individuals carrying CMV plus the relevant HLA were identified by cumulative frequency of public TCR beta families.

This CDR3 is 12 amino acids long. Trimming stripped 5 bases from V and 6 bases from J, with 14 bases between. Germline CDR1 and CDR2: SQVTM and ANQGSEA. TCRdb reanalysed the reads using MiXCR and keeps one entry per CDR3 protein. The repertoire consists of a few hundred thousand distinct CDR3 sequences, with roughly a sixth occurring once and the leading ten covering approximately 12%. V is TRBV29-1 and J is TRBJ2-7, with D maybe TRBD1 (6 bases). Sequences were obtained from PBMCs. This clonotype was sampled from a human donor in good health (CMV status not recorded). Some clones in this sample may be carry-over from other donors' samples. For the CDR3, the DNA is TGCAGCGTTAAGACTCAGGGGTTCGAGCAGTACTTC. Translation gives CSVKTQGFEQYF.